This T cell receptor (beta chain) was identified during a study of blood T cell repertoires in COVID-19. Per the authors' pipeline: Amplification with reference gene primers provided the estimates of nucleated cell counts. Sequencing used immunoSEQ multiplex PCR; TCRdb keeps in-frame clones, though not all of them. V, J and clone size reflect that table, while D and trimming were determined from the DNA. The table shows about 230,000 clones, with approximately 87% occurring only once. Germline CDR1 reads MNHNY; CDR2 reads SVGAGI (reference sequence). Trimming cost V 10 bases and J 2 bases; bases outside gene matches: 7. CDR3 length equals 13 residues.

Sequencing used peripheral blood. The receptor was isolated from a woman aged 70 to 79 with active or convalescent COVID-19. The rearrangement uses TRBV6-6 and TRBJ2-7, with 8 bases that match TRBD2. CDR3 region: CATLGGGTYEQYF. The CDR3 DNA follows: TGTGCCACCCTAGGCGGGGGGACCTACGAGCAGTACTTC.